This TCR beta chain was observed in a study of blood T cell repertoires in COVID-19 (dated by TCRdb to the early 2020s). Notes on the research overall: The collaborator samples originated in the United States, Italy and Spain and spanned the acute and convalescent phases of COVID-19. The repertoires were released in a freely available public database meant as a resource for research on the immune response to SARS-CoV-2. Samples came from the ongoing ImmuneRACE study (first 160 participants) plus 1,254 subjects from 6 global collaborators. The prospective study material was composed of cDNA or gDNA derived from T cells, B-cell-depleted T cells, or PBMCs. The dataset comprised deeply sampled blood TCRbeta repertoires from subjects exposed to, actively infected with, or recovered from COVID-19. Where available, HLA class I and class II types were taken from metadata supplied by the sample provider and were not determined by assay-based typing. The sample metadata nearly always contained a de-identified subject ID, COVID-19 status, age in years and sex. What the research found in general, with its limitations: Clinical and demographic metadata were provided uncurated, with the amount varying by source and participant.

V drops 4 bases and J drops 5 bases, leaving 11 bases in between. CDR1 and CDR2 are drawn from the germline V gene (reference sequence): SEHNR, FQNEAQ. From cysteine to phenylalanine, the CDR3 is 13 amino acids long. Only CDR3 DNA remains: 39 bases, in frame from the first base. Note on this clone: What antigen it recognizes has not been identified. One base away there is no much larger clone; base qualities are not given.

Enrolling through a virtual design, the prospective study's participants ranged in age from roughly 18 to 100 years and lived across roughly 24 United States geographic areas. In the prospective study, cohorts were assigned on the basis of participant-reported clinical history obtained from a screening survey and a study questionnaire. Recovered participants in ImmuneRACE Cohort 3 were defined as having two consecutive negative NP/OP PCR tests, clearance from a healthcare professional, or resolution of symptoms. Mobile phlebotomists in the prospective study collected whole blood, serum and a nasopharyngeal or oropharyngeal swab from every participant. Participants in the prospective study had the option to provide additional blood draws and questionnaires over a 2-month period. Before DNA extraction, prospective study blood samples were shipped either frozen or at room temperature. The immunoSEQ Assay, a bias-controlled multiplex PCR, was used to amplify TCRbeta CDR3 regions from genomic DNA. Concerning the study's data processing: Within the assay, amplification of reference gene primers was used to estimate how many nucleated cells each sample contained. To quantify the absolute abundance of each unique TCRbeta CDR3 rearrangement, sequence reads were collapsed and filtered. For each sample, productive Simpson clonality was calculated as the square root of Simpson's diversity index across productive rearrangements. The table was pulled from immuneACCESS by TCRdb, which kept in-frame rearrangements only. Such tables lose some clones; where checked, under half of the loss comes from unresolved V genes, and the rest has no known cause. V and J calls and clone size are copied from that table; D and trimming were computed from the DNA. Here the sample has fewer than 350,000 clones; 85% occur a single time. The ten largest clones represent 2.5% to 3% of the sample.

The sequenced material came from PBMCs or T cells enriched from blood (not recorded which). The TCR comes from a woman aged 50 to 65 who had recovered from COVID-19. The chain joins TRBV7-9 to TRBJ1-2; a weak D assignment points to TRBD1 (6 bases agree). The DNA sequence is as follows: TGTGCCAGCAGCTCTCAGGACAGTTATGGCTACACCTTC. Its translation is CASSSQDSYGYTF.